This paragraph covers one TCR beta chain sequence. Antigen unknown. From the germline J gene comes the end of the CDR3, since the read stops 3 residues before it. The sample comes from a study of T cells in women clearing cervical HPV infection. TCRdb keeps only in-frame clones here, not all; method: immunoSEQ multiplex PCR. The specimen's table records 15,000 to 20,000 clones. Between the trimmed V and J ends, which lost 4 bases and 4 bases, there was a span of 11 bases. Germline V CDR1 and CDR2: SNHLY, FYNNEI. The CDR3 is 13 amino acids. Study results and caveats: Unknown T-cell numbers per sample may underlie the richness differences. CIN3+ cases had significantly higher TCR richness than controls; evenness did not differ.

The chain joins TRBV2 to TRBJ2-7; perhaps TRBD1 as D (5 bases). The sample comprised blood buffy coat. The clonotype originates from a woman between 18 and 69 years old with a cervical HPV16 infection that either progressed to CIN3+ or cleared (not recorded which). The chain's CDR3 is CASSAQGGYEQYF. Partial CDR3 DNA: TGTGCCAGCAGTGCGCAGGGTGGGTACGAG. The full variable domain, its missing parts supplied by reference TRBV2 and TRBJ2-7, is EPEVTQTPSHQVTQMGQEVILRCVPISNHLYFYWYRQILGQKVEFLVSFYNNEISEKSEIFDDQFSVERPDGSNFTLKIRSTKLEDSAMYFCASSAQGGYEQYFGPGTRLTVT.